The clone carrying this TCR beta chain has a single count. The antigen is undetermined. The CDR3 runs to 15 residues. Germline values: CDR1 SQVTM, CDR2 ANQGSEA. V shed 4 bases and J shed 0 bases, with 12 bases lying between them. The sample originates from a study of OX40 agonist ivuxolimab in advanced cancers. About the research overall: Having had anti-PD-1, anti-PD-L1 or anti-CTLA-4 therapy before was allowed, and around 39% had some.

Measured with immunoSEQ multiplex PCR; TCRdb has only the in-frame clones, and not every one. This sample has around 66,000 clones; 85% occur once, and the top ten carry 3.5% to 4.5%. Overall study results and limits: At 0.1-3.0 mg/kg, partial responders had clonal expansion among the lowest observed. More expanded clones were found, on average, in CD8+ than in CD4+ T cells. Low normalized T-cell clonal expansion also characterized some of the nonresponders.

This sample comprised CD4+ or CD8+ T cells sorted from blood, obtained in a trial of the OX40 agonist ivuxolimab. The sequence derives from an adult with an advanced solid tumor such as melanoma, head and neck, liver or kidney cancer. V gene TRBV29-1 combines with J gene TRBJ2-2; D may be TRBD2 (6 bases). Here the CDR3 reads CSVVRGSTNTGELFF. CDR3 DNA sequence: TGCAGCGTTGTACGGGGGTCTACGAACACCGGGGAGCTGTTTTTT.